These 23 T cell receptor beta chains share one sample of origin, sequenced in a study of blood T cell repertoires in COVID-19. Here immunoSEQ multiplex PCR was the method, and the copy in TCRdb shows in-frame clones only, minus some. The sample includes 25,000 to 35,000 clones, over 85% seen only once; the top ten take approximately 8%. Sequencing input: peripheral blood. Source of these receptors: a man in his 70s with active or convalescent COVID-19.

The V call is TRBV4-3, the J call TRBJ2-7, with D possibly being TRBD1 (5 bases). Germline values: CDR1 LGHNA, CDR2 YSLEER. There are 15 residues in the CDR3. V lost 0 bases and J 0 bases, leaving 9 bases between the germline ends. The CDR3 loop is CASSQDRVYSYEQYF. The CDR3 DNA reads as TGCGCCAGCAGCCAAGACAGGGTGTACTCCTACGAGCAGTACTTC.

V and J are TRBV10-2 and TRBJ1-1, with D unclear. The V gene lost 3 bases and the J gene lost 1 base, with 6 bases spanning the gap. Germline CDR1 is WSHSY and CDR2 is SAAADI. The CDR3 has 13 amino acids. The CDR3 nucleotides are TGCGCCAGCAGTGATACGGGGAACACTGAAGCTTTCTTT. Translating it yields CASSDTGNTEAFF.

J is TRBJ2-1 and V is TRBV12-3 or TRBV12-4; D is ambiguous. The CDR3 runs 13 residues. Trimming cost V 2 bases and J 6 bases, with 8 bases left between them. Written as DNA, the CDR3 is TGTGCCAGCAGTTTACTAACCCTCAATGAGCAGTTCTTC. This translates into CASSLLTLNEQFF.

The chain joins TRBV11-2 to TRBJ2-1, with TRBD2 identical over 11 bases. The CDR3 is 16 residues long. Germline values: CDR1 SGHAT, CDR2 FQNNGV. J was trimmed by 4 bases and V by 2 bases; bases with no gene match: 4. The CDR3 region is CASSLLASGGYNEQFF. DNA of the CDR3: TGTGCCAGCAGCTTACTGGCTAGCGGGGGGTACAATGAGCAGTTCTTC.

CDR3 sequence: CASSYSITGGVYGYTF. The CDR3 DNA is TGTGCCAGCAGTTACTCGATTACAGGGGGAGTGTATGGCTACACCTTC. The chain has TRBV6-5 and TRBJ1-2; 8 nucleotides line up with TRBD1. The junction had 8 bases not matched to a gene; V was cut back by 0 bases and J by 5 bases. Germline V gives CDR1 MNHEY, CDR2 SVGAGI. This CDR3 comprises 16 residues.

This rearrangement joins TRBV18 to TRBJ2-5; D may be TRBD2 (5 bases). Trimming shortened V by 4 bases and J by 2 bases, and 14 bases separated the two germline ends. Germline CDR1 is KGHSH and CDR2 is LQKENI. The CDR3 runs 15 residues. In DNA form, the CDR3 reads TGTGCCAGCTCACTCCTAGGAGGCCCTCAAGAGACCCAGTACTTC. It specifies CASSLLGGPQETQYF.

The chain joins TRBV6-5 to TRBJ2-7, with no clear D. The CDR3 consists of 12 residues. In germline, CDR1 is MNHEY, CDR2 SVGAGI. The germline V and J ends were trimmed by 6 bases and 7 bases, with 13 bases remaining between them. CDR3 nucleotides: TGTGCCAGCAGCAGCCGGGTTGGTGAGCAGTACGTC. Protein: CASSSRVGEQYV.

The genes are TRBV18 and TRBJ1-4; a weak D match, TRBD1 (5 bases). The CDR3 is 16 residues long. CDR1 and CDR2 from the germline V gene are KGHSH and LQKENI. V was trimmed by 5 bases and J by 0 bases, leaving 13 bases between them. The CDR3 DNA is TGTGCCAGCTCAGTCGCGGGGGAGTCAACTAATGAAAAACTGTTTTTT. It yields the protein CASSVAGESTNEKLFF.

This clone was seen a few times. The chain combines TRBV19 with TRBJ1-5; D remains unclear. The CDR3 has 14 residues. V lost 3 bases and J lost 7, with 13 bases in between. From germline, CDR1 is LNHDA and CDR2 SQIVND (reference sequence). DNA of the CDR3: TGTGCCAGTAGTATGGGCGGGGTTGGACAGCCCCAGCATTTT. Translated: CASSMGGVGQPQHF.

V gene TRBV19 combines with J gene TRBJ2-7; 11 nucleotides align to TRBD1. The trim removed 6 bases at V and 3 bases at J, leaving 7 bases unmatched. The CDR3 covers 15 residues. CDR1 and CDR2 from the germline V gene are LNHDA and SQIVND (reference sequence). DNA of the CDR3: TGTGCCAGTAGATCAGGGACAGGGGGAATCTACGAGCAGTACGTC. Protein sequence: CASRSGTGGIYEQYV.

The rearrangement joins TRBV5-1 to TRBJ2-6; 7 bases align to TRBD2. The length of the CDR3 is 18 residues. V was clipped by 3 bases and J by 0 bases; unmatched bases: 9. Germline V CDR1 and CDR2: SGHRS, YFSETQ. DNA for the CDR3: TGCGCCAGCAGCTCGGGGGGACTATACCGCTCTGGGGCCAACGTCCTGACTTTC. This encodes CASSSGGLYRSGANVLTF.

V gene TRBV24-1 combines with J gene TRBJ2-7; TRBD2 agrees at 8 bases. The CDR3 consists of 18 residues. The V gene's germline CDR1 is KGHDR and CDR2 SFDVKD. The junction had 17 bases not matched to a gene; V was cut back by 6 bases and J by 2 bases. CDR3 in amino acids: CATSQVGLAGSLTYEQYF. The CDR3, as DNA: TGTGCCACCAGTCAAGTGGGTTTAGCGGGGAGCCTTACCTACGAGCAGTACTTC.

V gene TRBV5-4 combines with J gene TRBJ1-1; maybe TRBD1 (6 bases). CDR1 and CDR2 (germline): SGHNT, YYREEE (reference sequence). The V end was cut by 4 bases, the J end by 1 base, with 14 bases between. The CDR3 has 15 amino acids. The CDR3 spells CASSGPGQRNTEAFF. The CDR3 region has the DNA TGTGCCAGCAGCGGACCAGGACAGAGGAACACTGAAGCTTTCTTT.

This clone was recorded once. The chain links TRBV5-4 to TRBJ2-1, with 11 bases matching TRBD2. This CDR3 region has 15 residues. The J segment lost 4 bases and the V segment lost 1 base, leaving 1 base of the junction unmatched. CDR1 and CDR2 (germline): SGHNT, YYREEE (reference sequence). Written as DNA, the CDR3 is TGTGCCAGCAGCTTGTTAGCGGGAGGGTACAATGAGCAGTTCTTC. It yields the protein CASSLLAGGYNEQFF.

The chain recombines TRBV29-1 with TRBJ1-1, with 8 bases that match TRBD1. The CDR3 contains 15 residues. Germline assignment: CDR1 SQVTM and CDR2 ANQGSEA. The junction had 16 bases not matched to a gene; V was cut back by 2 bases and J by 11 bases. The CDR3 DNA follows: TGCAGCGTTGAAACCAACCCCGTTCAGGGGGCGAGGGCTTTCTTT. This sequence encodes CSVETNPVQGARAFF.

The V and J genes are TRBV11-2 and TRBJ2-5, with a possible D match to TRBD2 (5 bases). The CDR3 totals 15 residues. Germline assignment: CDR1 SGHAT and CDR2 FQNNGV. Trimming took off 3 bases at V and 2 bases at J, with 13 bases between the two ends. The CDR3 reads CASSLVAGLQETQYF. CDR3 coding DNA: TGTGCCAGCAGCTTGGTGGCAGGACTTCAAGAGACCCAGTACTTC.

This clone has only a few counts. CDR3 nucleotides: TGTGCCAGCAGCTTGGGACAGGGACCCTACGAGCAGTACTTC. Translated: CASSLGQGPYEQYF. The V gene is TRBV11-2, the J gene TRBJ2-7; 9 bases match TRBD1. The V and J ends lost 3 bases and 2 bases, in that order; junction bases with no gene match: 2. The CDR3 runs to 14 residues. Germline assignment: CDR1 SGHAT and CDR2 FQNNGV.

V usage is TRBV3-1 (or the pseudogene TRBV3-2) and J usage is TRBJ2-4, with a weak D call TRBD1 (6 bases). Per germline, CDR1 LGHDT and CDR2 YNNKEL (reference sequence). The CDR3 is made up of 13 amino acids. The V gene lost 3 bases and the J gene lost 8 bases, with 11 bases spanning the gap. The CDR3 DNA follows: TGTGCCAGCAGCCAGGGGGCTCGGGACATTCAGTACTTC. It is translated as CASSQGARDIQYF.

The genes are TRBV19 and TRBJ1-5; the D is unclear. Germline CDR1 is LNHDA and CDR2 is SQIVND (reference sequence). Trimming removed 3 bases at V and 2 bases at J, with 14 bases between. The CDR3 is made up of 16 amino acids. CDR3 amino acids: CASSIMAGLGNQPQHF. The CDR3 nucleotides read TGTGCCAGTAGTATTATGGCAGGATTAGGCAATCAGCCCCAGCATTTT.

J is TRBJ1-2 and V is TRBV30, with D possibly being TRBD1 (5 bases). CDR3 size: 14 residues. In germline, CDR1 is GTSNPN, CDR2 SVGIG (reference sequence). Trimming shortened V by 4 bases and J by 0 bases, and 12 bases separated the two germline ends. In DNA, the CDR3 is TGTGCCTGGAATCGACAGAGATCTAACTATGGCTACACCTTC. It codes for CAWNRQRSNYGYTF. The whole variable domain, remainder taken from reference TRBV30 and TRBJ1-2, is SQTIHQWPATLVQPVGSPLSLECTVEGTSNPNLYWYRQAAGRGLQLLFYSVGIGQISSEVPQNLSASRPQDRQFILSSKKLLLSDSGFYLCAWNRQRSNYGYTFGSGTRLTVV.

The V gene is TRBV6-5, the J gene TRBJ1-2; 10 bases match TRBD1. V lost 6 bases and J lost 7; bases outside the gene matches: 8. CDR3 length equals 14 residues. Germline CDR1 and CDR2: MNHEY and SVGAGI. The CDR3 loop reads CASRPRQGAAGYTF. The DNA of the CDR3 is TGTGCCAGCAGACCGCGACAGGGGGCGGCTGGCTACACCTTC.

The chain links TRBV30 to TRBJ2-1; tentatively, D is TRBD2 (6 bases). The CDR3 covers 13 residues. CDR1 is GTSNPN and CDR2 is SVGIG in the germline V gene (reference sequence). Trimming removed 0 bases from V and 8 bases from J, with 11 bases in between. In nucleotides, the CDR3 is TGTGCCTGGAGTGTGGGGGGTAACGATGAGCAGTTCTTC. Encoded protein: CAWSVGGNDEQFF.

This chain joins TRBV19 and TRBJ1-6; no firm D call. The V end was cut by 3 bases, the J end by 7 bases, with 10 bases between. The V gene's germline CDR1 is LNHDA and CDR2 SQIVND (reference sequence). The CDR3 consists of 14 residues. The CDR3 DNA reads as TGTGCCAGTAGTATGAGATCCACCAATTCACCCCTCCACTTT. Translation gives CASSMRSTNSPLHF.